This TCR beta chain was observed in a study of control samples from healthy donors and cancer patients. V lost 6 bases, J lost 0 bases, and 15 bases lay in between. The germline V gene has CDR1 MNHNY and CDR2 SVGAGI (reference sequence). The CDR3 has 16 amino acids. TCRdb's table, derived via immunoSEQ multiplex PCR, lists solely in-frame clones and lacks some. The table records fewer than 300,000 clones, approximately 80% of them present only once. The material sequenced was PBMCs. V usage is TRBV6-6 and J usage is TRBJ1-3, with D maybe TRBD1 (6 bases). The receptor comes from a woman aged 55-70 years with lung cancer. CDR3 region: CASSPDRLISGNTIYF. In DNA form, the CDR3 reads TGTGCCAGCAGCCCCGACAGGTTGATCTCTGGAAACACCATATATTTT.